This entry lists 28 T cell receptor beta chains sequenced from one sample in a study of T cells in Graves' hyperthyroidism and ophthalmopathy. Amplification of TCR beta CDR3 regions used RNA as the template. HTBI primers were used for first-round RT-PCR of the TCR CDR3. TCRdb fed the multiplex PCR reads into MiXCR, producing one record per CDR3 protein. Of around 600,000 distinct CDR3 sequences detected, about 14% appear once; the ten largest clones hold around 12%. The sample was blood. These receptors were obtained from a woman between 50 and 59 years old with Graves' ophthalmopathy.

This clonotype was seen at least ten times. The gene calls are TRBV20-1 and TRBJ1-4; 12 bases map to TRBD1. This CDR3 has 18 residues. The ends lost 6 bases at V and 3 bases at J; junction bases unmatched: 14. The germline V gene encodes CDR1 DFQATT and CDR2 SNEGSKA (reference sequence). CDR3 nucleotides: TGCAGTGCGACGATCACCCCGGGACAGGGGGCTGCTAATGAAAAACTGTTTTTT. It encodes CSATITPGQGAANEKLFF.

This clonotype was observed a handful of times. This chain links TRBV5-1 with TRBJ1-2; D unclear. The CDR3 contains 11 residues. Germline values: CDR1 SGHRS, CDR2 YFSETQ. V was cut by 2 bases and J by 7 bases, with 6 bases left in between. CDR3 protein: CASSFDGGYTF. In nucleotides, the CDR3 is TGCGCCAGCAGCTTTGATGGTGGCTACACCTTC.

This clonotype was seen at least ten times. The genes are TRBV5-1 and TRBJ1-2; D possibly corresponds to TRBD1 (5 bases). The CDR3 is made up of 14 amino acids. Between the trimmed V and J ends, which lost 2 bases and 3 bases, there was a span of 11 bases. The V gene's germline CDR1 is SGHRS and CDR2 YFSETQ. CDR3: CASSFAGPDYGYTF. In nucleotides, the CDR3 is TGCGCCAGCAGCTTTGCAGGGCCCGACTATGGCTACACCTTC. Supplemented by reference TRBV5-1 and TRBJ1-2, the full variable domain reads KAGVTQTPRYLIKTRGQQVTLSCSPISGHRSVSWYQQTPGQGLQFLFEYFSETQRNKGNFPGRFSGRQFSNSRSEMNVSTLELGDSALYLCASSFAGPDYGYTFGSGTRLTVV.

This clonotype occurred a few times. The rearrangement uses TRBV11-3 and TRBJ2-7; D tentatively fits TRBD1 or TRBD2 (6 bases each). The CDR3 sequence is 17 residues long. The V end was cut by 0 bases, the J end by 0 bases, with 15 bases between. Germline CDR1 reads SGHNT; CDR2 reads YENEEA. CDR3 in amino acids: CASSLDRRDKSSYEQYF. Written as DNA, the CDR3 is TGTGCCAGCAGCTTAGATCGGCGGGACAAAAGCTCCTACGAGCAGTACTTC.

There are many counts of this clonotype. The V gene is TRBV5-1, the J gene TRBJ2-2; D possibly corresponds to TRBD2 (5 bases). The CDR3 spans 14 residues. Germline CDR1 and CDR2: SGHRS and YFSETQ. Trimming cost V 4 bases and J 7 bases, with 14 bases left between them. The CDR3 DNA reads TGCGCCAGCAGCCCGGGATCGGAGGTCGGGGAGCTGTTTTTT. It translates to CASSPGSEVGELFF.

In its sample, this clonotype was seen many times. V is TRBV12-5 and J is TRBJ2-1; 10 bases agree with TRBD2. The CDR3 has 18 residues. V was pared by 6 bases and J by 9 bases, with 20 bases of the junction left unmatched. Germline CDR1 LGHNT, CDR2 FRNRAP. CDR3 DNA: TGTGCTAGTGGACTCGTCGTGGCGCTAGCGGGAGTATTTGGTGAGCAGTTCTTC. It is translated as CASGLVVALAGVFGEQFF.

This clonotype has ten or more counts. The rearrangement links TRBV12-3 or TRBV12-4 to TRBJ2-7; 7 positions agree with TRBD1. The CDR3 covers 14 residues. The ends lost 3 bases at V and 3 bases at J; junction bases unmatched: 5. The CDR3 DNA reads as TGTGCCAGCAGTTTCTGGGACAGAAGCTACGAGCAGTACTTC. It codes for CASSFWDRSYEQYF.

To note about this clonotype: A much larger clone is a single base away; this may be a read error. This chain connects TRBV28 to TRBJ2-3; D gene ambiguous. Germline loops: CDR1 MDHEN, CDR2 SYDVKM. The CDR3 has 14 residues. In DNA form, the CDR3 reads TGTGCCAGCAGTTTTGCCCTAGTTGGAGATGCGCAGTATTTT. Amino acid sequence: CASSFALVGDAQYF.

This clonotype came up many times. The chain recombines TRBV15 with TRBJ2-7; D uncertain. CDR3 length equals 14 residues. V gave up 3 bases and J gave up 2 bases, with 11 bases separating them. CDR1 and CDR2 from the germline V gene are LNHNV and YYDKDF (reference sequence). CDR3 region: CATSRITGTYEQYF. The DNA of the CDR3 is TGTGCCACCAGCAGGATCACCGGAACCTACGAGCAGTACTTC.

This clonotype has just a few counts. V usage is TRBV6-1 and J usage is TRBJ2-7; D is tentatively TRBD1 or TRBD2 (6 bases each). The germline V and J ends were trimmed by 2 bases and 1 base, with 9 bases remaining between them. There are 14 residues in the CDR3. Germline lookup yields CDR1 MNHNS and CDR2 SASEGT. This CDR3 reads CASSERGPSYEQYF. In DNA form, the CDR3 reads TGTGCCAGCAGTGAACGGGGGCCTTCCTACGAGCAGTACTTC.

This clonotype has a count of ten or more. J is TRBJ2-3 and V is TRBV2; 7 bases match TRBD2. This CDR3 has 18 amino acids. The germline CDR1 and CDR2 sequences are SNHLY and FYNNEI. V was clipped by 2 bases and J by 0 bases; unmatched bases: 11. CDR3 protein: CASSEHASGYTSTDTQYF. The CDR3 DNA sequence: TGTGCCAGCAGTGAACATGCTAGCGGATACACTAGCACAGATACGCAGTATTTT.

The count of this clonotype is one. The chain links TRBV27 to TRBJ2-7; D gene ambiguous. Germline CDR1 reads MNHEY; CDR2 reads SMNVEV (reference sequence). V was pared by 2 bases and J by 2 bases, with 10 bases between. CDR3 length: 14 residues. DNA for the CDR3: TGTGCCAGCAGTTTAGGTCCGGAACCCTACGAGCAGTACTTC. It codes for CASSLGPEPYEQYF.

Ten or more counts support this clonotype. The genes are TRBV30 and TRBJ2-5; 12 positions match TRBD2. Germline V gene lookup returns CDR1 GTSNPN and CDR2 SVGIG (reference sequence). The CDR3 is made up of 13 amino acids. Unmatched junction bases numbered 5, after V lost 7 bases and J lost 5 bases. CDR3 DNA sequence: TGTGCCTTCGGACTAGCGGGACGGGAGACCCAGTACTTC. Protein sequence: CAFGLAGRETQYF. Full variable domain (rest looked up from reference TRBV30 and TRBJ2-5): SQTIHQWPATLVQPVGSPLSLECTVEGTSNPNLYWYRQAAGRGLQLLFYSVGIGQISSEVPQNLSASRPQDRQFILSSKKLLLSDSGFYLCAFGLAGRETQYFGPGTRLLVL.

The J gene is TRBJ2-2, the V gene TRBV5-8; no clear D. The V and J ends lost 1 base and 2 bases respectively, with 12 bases between them. Germline CDR1 is SGHTS and CDR2 is YDEGEE. This CDR3 region has 16 residues. CDR3 loop: CASSLWVGINTGELFF. CDR3 DNA sequence: TGTGCCAGCAGCTTGTGGGTGGGCATAAACACCGGGGAGCTGTTTTTT.

This clonotype has more than one count but fewer than ten. The chain recombines TRBV7-9 with TRBJ2-7; D unresolved. CDR1 and CDR2 from the germline V gene are SEHNR and FQNEAQ (reference sequence). Trimming left V 3 bases short and J 4 bases short, with 16 bases between. This CDR3 has 15 amino acids. The CDR3 DNA reads as TGTGCCAGCAGCTTTACCACAAGAGGCTCGTACGAGCAGTACTTC. Translation gives CASSFTTRGSYEQYF.

In this sample, this clonotype turned up many times. The chain uses TRBV7-9 and TRBJ2-1; 8 nucleotides align to TRBD2. CDR3 length equals 16 residues. Germline values: CDR1 SEHNR, CDR2 FQNEAQ (reference sequence). J lost 5 bases, V lost 4 bases, and 10 bases had no gene match. CDR3 nucleotide sequence: TGTGCCAGCAGCTATCTAAGACTAGCGATGGACAATGAGCAGTTCTTC. Translated: CASSYLRLAMDNEQFF.

This clonotype showed up many times. The gene calls are TRBV7-8 and TRBJ1-2; 11 nucleotides match TRBD1. With V trimmed by 5 bases and J by 0 bases, 2 bases remained unmatched. Germline V gives CDR1 SGHVS, CDR2 FQNEAQ. The CDR3 loop spans 15 amino acids. The CDR3 DNA reads TGTGCCAGCAGCCGGGACAGGGGGTCTAACTATGGCTACACCTTC. As protein: CASSRDRGSNYGYTF.

This clonotype appeared many times. The chain carries TRBV15 and TRBJ2-5; D perhaps matches TRBD2 (5 bases). The CDR3 length is 15 residues. V was trimmed by 0 bases and J by 1 base, leaving 9 bases between them. The germline V gene has CDR1 LNHNV and CDR2 YYDKDF (reference sequence). CDR3 bases: TGTGCCACCAGCAGAGATTTTGGACTCCAAGAGACCCAGTACTTC. The encoded protein is CATSRDFGLQETQYF.

For this clonotype: A read error may explain this, as a much larger clone is one base away. This CDR3 is missing its conserved last phenylalanine or tryptophan, likely due to a read error. The V and J genes are TRBV5-1 and TRBJ1-5; TRBD1 might be the D (5 bases). From germline, CDR1 is SGHRS and CDR2 YFSETQ. The CDR3 is 14 residues long. The germline V and J ends were trimmed by 0 bases and 4 bases, with 8 bases remaining between them. In DNA, the CDR3 is TGCGCCAGCAGCTTGGTGGGGGGTAATCAGCCCCAGCATCTT. As protein: CASSLVGGNQPQHL.

This clonotype came up many times. The chain employs TRBV5-1 and TRBJ1-1, with unresolved D. Trimming removed 2 bases from V and 1 base from J, with 12 bases in between. Per germline, CDR1 SGHRS and CDR2 YFSETQ. The CDR3 consists of 15 residues. The CDR3 DNA reads as TGCGCCAGCAGCTTCTCCCTATCGGGGAACACTGAAGCTTTCTTT. This gives the protein CASSFSLSGNTEAFF.

V gene TRBV4-3 combines with J gene TRBJ2-3; tentatively, D is TRBD2 (6 bases). The CDR3 spans 18 residues. The ends were cut back, 0 bases at V and 0 bases at J, with 16 bases in the middle. Per the germline V gene, CDR1 is LGHNA and CDR2 is YSLEER. The CDR3 coding sequence is TGCGCCAGCAGCCAAGATTTTTCAGCTAGCGCAAGCACAGATACGCAGTATTTT. Protein product: CASSQDFSASASTDTQYF.

This clonotype was picked up many times. The chain combines TRBV5-1 with TRBJ1-1, with D uncertain. The CDR3 is 13 amino acids. In germline, CDR1 is SGHRS, CDR2 YFSETQ. The germline V and J ends were trimmed by 4 bases and 5 bases, with 12 bases remaining between them. The CDR3 sequence is CASSPYGKTEAFF. The CDR3 DNA reads TGCGCCAGCAGCCCTTATGGGAAGACTGAAGCTTTCTTT.

This clonotype was seen ten or more times. The chain carries TRBV7-3 and TRBJ1-1; 7 bases align to TRBD1. CDR3 length: 14 residues. The J segment lost 5 bases and the V segment lost 5 bases, leaving 8 bases of the junction unmatched. Germline V lookup: CDR1 SGHTA, CDR2 FQGTGA. The CDR3 here is CASSPNRGSTEAFF. The CDR3 DNA reads TGTGCCAGCAGCCCAAACAGGGGAAGTACTGAAGCTTTCTTT.

This CDR3 is CASGWQGDPISSYEQYF. The CDR3 nucleotides are TGTGCCAGCGGTTGGCAGGGGGACCCCATATCATCCTACGAGCAGTACTTC. The rearrangement links TRBV13 to TRBJ2-7; 7 bases fit TRBD1. From germline, CDR1 is PRHDT and CDR2 FYEKMQ (reference sequence). The CDR3 totals 17 residues. The junction had 17 bases not matched to a gene; V was cut back by 8 bases and J by 1 base. The full variable domain, its missing parts supplied by reference TRBV13 and TRBJ2-7, is AAGVIQSPRHLIKEKRETATLKCYPIPRHDTVYWYQQGPGQDPQFLISFYEKMQSDKGSIPDRFSAQQFSDYHSELNMSSLELGDSALYFCASGWQGDPISSYEQYFGPGTRLTVT.

This clonotype appeared many times. The rearrangement uses TRBV28 and TRBJ1-6; D is possibly TRBD1 (5 bases). The CDR3 totals 14 residues. Germline-derived CDR1 and CDR2 are MDHEN and SYDVKM. Trimming removed 6 bases from V and 9 bases from J, with 15 bases in between. Written as DNA, the CDR3 is TGTGCCAGCAGGACAGAATGGGAGGGTTCACCCCTCCACTTT. Its protein is CASRTEWEGSPLHF.

This clonotype was seen repeatedly, ten times or more. This chain connects TRBV2 to TRBJ1-2, with no clear D. Trimming shortened V by 5 bases and J by 7 bases, and 8 bases separated the two germline ends. The germline CDR1 and CDR2 sequences are SNHLY and FYNNEI. The CDR3 contains 11 residues. CDR3 protein: CASSFEAGYTF. The DNA for the CDR3 is TGTGCCAGCAGTTTCGAAGCTGGCTACACCTTC.

The genes are TRBV6-2 or TRBV6-3 and TRBJ2-1, with 7 bases that match TRBD1. Germline V gene lookup returns CDR1 MNHEY and CDR2 SVGEGT. The CDR3 contains 13 residues. The V segment lost 1 base and the J segment 10 bases; nucleotides outside the gene matches: 4. CDR3 loop: CASSYYSQGEQFF. As DNA, the CDR3 is TGTGCCAGCAGTTACTACTCACAGGGGGAGCAGTTCTTC.

There are many counts of this clonotype. The chain has TRBV27 and TRBJ2-7, with D uncertain. From germline, CDR1 is MNHEY and CDR2 SMNVEV (reference sequence). Trimming left V 3 bases short and J 3 bases short, with 12 bases between. The CDR3 has 14 amino acids. DNA of the CDR3: TGTGCCAGCAGTTTCTTGACTCGAGGCTACGAGCAGTACTTC. This encodes CASSFLTRGYEQYF.